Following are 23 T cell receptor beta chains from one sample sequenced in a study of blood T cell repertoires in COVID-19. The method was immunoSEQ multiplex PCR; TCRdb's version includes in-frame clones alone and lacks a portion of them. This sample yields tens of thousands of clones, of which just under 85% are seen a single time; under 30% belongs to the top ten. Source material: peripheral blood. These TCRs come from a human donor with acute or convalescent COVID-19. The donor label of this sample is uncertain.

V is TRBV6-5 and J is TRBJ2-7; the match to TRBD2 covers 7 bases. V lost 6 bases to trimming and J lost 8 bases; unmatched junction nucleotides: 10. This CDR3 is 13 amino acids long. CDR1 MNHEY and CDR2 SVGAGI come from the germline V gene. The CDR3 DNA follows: TGTGCCAGCAGCCTCGGGGAGGGAAGGCAGCAGTACTTC. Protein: CASSLGEGRQQYF.

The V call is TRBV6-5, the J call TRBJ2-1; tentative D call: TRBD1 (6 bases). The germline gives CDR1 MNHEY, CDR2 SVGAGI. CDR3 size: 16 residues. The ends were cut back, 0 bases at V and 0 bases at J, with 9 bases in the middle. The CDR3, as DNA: TGTGCCAGCAGTTACTCCGGACAGAGCTCCTACAATGAGCAGTTCTTC. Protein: CASSYSGQSSYNEQFF.

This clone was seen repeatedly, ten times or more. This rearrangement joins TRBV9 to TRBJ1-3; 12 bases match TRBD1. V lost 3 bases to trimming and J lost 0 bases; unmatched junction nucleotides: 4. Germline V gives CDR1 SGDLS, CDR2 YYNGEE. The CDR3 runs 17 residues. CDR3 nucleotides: TGTGCCAGCAGCGGGGGGACAGGGGGCTCCTCTGGAAACACCATATATTTT. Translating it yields CASSGGTGGSSGNTIYF.

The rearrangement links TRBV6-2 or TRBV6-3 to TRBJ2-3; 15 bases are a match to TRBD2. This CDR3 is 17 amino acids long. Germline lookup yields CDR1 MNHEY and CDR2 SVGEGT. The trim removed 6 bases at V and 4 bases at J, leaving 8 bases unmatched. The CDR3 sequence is CASSWTSGRAVADTQYF. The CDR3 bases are TGTGCCAGCAGCTGGACTAGCGGGAGGGCCGTGGCAGATACGCAGTATTTT.

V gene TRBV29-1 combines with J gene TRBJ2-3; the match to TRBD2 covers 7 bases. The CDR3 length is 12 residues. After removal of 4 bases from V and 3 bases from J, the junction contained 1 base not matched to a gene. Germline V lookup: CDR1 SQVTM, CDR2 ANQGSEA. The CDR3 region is CSVGGGTDTQYF. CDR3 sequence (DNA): TGCAGCGTTGGGGGGGGGACAGATACGCAGTATTTT.

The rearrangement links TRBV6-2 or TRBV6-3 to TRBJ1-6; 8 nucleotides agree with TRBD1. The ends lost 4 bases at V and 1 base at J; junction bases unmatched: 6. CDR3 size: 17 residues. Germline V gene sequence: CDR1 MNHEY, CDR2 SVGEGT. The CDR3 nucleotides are TGTGCCAGCAGTTTATACCGGACAGGGTCCTATAATTCACCCCTCCACTTT. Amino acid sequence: CASSLYRTGSYNSPLHF.

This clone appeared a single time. This CDR3 reads CASSFRDRGGTGELFF. The CDR3 DNA is TGTGCCAGCTCATTCCGGGACAGGGGAGGCACCGGGGAGCTGTTTTTT. This chain links TRBV18 with TRBJ2-2; 10 positions agree with TRBD1. V lost 5 bases and J lost 4; bases outside the gene matches: 7. CDR1 is KGHSH and CDR2 is LQKENI in the germline V gene. The CDR3 extends over 16 amino acids.

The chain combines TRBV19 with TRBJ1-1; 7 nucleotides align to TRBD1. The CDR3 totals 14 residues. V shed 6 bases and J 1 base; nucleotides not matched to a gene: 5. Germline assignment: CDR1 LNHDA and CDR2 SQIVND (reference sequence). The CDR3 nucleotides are TGTGCCAGTAGCGGACAGGCGAAGAACACTGAAGCTTTCTTT. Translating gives CASSGQAKNTEAFF.

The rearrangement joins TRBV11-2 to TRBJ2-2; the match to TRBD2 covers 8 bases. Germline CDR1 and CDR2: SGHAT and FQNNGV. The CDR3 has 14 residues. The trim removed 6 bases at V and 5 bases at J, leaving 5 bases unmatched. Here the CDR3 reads CASSFAGGTGELFF. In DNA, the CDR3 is TGTGCCAGCAGTTTCGCGGGGGGTACCGGGGAGCTGTTTTTT.

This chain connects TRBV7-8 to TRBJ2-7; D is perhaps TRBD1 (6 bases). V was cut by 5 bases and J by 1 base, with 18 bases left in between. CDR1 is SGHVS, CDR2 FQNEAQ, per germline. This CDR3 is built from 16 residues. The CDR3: CASSARPTGTSYEQYF. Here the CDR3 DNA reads TGTGCCAGCAGCGCGAGACCCACAGGGACATCCTACGAGCAGTACTTC.

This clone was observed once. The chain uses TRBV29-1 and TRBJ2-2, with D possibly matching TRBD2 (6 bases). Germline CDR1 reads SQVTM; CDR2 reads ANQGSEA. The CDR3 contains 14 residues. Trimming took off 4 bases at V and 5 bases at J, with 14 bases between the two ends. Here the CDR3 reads CSVVRGDGTGELFF. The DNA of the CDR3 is TGCAGCGTTGTACGCGGGGATGGGACCGGGGAGCTGTTTTTT.

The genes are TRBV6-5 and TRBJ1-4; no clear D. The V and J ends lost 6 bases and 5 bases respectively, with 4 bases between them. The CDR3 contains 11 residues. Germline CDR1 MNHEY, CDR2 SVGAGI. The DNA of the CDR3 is TGTGCCAGCAGGCGGAATGAAAAACTGTTTTTT. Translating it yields CASRRNEKLFF.

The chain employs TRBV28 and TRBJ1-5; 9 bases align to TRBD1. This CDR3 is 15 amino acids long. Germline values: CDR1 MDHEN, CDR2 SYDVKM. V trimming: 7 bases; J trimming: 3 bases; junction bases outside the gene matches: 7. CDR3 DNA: TGTGCCAGCATCACGGGACAGGGCTTCAATCAGCCCCAGCATTTT. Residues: CASITGQGFNQPQHF.

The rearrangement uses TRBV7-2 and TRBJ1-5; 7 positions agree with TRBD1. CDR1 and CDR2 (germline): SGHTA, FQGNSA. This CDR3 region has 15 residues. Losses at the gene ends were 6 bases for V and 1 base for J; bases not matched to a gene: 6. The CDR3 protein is CASSDRVGSNQPQHF. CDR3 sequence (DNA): TGTGCCAGCAGTGACAGGGTAGGGAGCAATCAGCCCCAGCATTTT.

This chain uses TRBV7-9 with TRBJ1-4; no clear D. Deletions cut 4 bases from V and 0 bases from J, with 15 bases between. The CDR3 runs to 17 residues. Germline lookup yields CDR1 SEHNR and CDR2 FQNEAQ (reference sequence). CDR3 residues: CASSSRGGFATNEKLFF. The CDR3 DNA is TGTGCCAGCAGCTCCCGAGGAGGCTTTGCAACTAATGAAAAACTGTTTTTT.

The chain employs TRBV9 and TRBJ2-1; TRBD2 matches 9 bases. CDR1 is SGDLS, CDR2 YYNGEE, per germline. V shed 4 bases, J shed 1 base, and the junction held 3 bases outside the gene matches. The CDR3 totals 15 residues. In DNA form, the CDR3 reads TGTGCCAGCAGCTCTAGCGGGACGTCCTACAATGAGCAGTTCTTC. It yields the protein CASSSSGTSYNEQFF.

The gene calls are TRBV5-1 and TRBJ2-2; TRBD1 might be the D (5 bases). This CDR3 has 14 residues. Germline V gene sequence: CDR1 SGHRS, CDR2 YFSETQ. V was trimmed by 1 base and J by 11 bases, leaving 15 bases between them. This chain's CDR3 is CASSLPDTPPELFF. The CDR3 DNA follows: TGCGCCAGCAGCTTGCCGGACACCCCACCTGAGCTGTTTTTT.

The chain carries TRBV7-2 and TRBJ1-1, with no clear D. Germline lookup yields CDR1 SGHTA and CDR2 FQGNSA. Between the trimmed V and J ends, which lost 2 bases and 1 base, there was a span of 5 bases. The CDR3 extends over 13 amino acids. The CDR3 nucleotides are TGTGCCAGCAGCTTACGAGCGAACACTGAAGCTTTCTTT. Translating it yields CASSLRANTEAFF.

CDR3 sequence reads: CASSLGIAGAYEQYF. CDR3 in DNA: TGTGCCAGCAGCTTAGGGATAGCGGGGGCCTACGAGCAGTACTTC. This chain joins TRBV7-2 and TRBJ2-7; TRBD2 matches at 9 bases. CDR1 and CDR2 from the germline V gene are SGHTA and FQGNSA. V lost 1 base to trimming and J lost 2 bases; unmatched junction nucleotides: 3. The length of the CDR3 is 15 residues.

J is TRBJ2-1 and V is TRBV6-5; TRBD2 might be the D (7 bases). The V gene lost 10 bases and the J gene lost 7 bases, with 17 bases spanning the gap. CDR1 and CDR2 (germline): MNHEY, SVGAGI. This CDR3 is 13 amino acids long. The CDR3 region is CAIAGGAGNEQFF. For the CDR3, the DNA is TGTGCCATAGCTGGGGGGGCGGGTAATGAGCAGTTCTTC.

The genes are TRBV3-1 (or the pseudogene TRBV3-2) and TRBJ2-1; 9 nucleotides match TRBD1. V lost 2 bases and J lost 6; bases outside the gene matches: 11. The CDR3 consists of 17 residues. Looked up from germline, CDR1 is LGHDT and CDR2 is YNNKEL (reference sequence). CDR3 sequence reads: CASSQRAGTGTVNEQFF. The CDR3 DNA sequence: TGTGCCAGCAGCCAAAGGGCCGGGACAGGGACGGTCAATGAGCAGTTCTTC.

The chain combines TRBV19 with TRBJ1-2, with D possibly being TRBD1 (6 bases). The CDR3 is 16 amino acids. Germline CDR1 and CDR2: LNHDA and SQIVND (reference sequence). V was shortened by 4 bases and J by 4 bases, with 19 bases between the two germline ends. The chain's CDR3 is CASSTLTGGGTYGYTF. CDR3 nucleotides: TGTGCCAGTAGTACCCTGACAGGAGGAGGAACCTATGGCTACACCTTC.

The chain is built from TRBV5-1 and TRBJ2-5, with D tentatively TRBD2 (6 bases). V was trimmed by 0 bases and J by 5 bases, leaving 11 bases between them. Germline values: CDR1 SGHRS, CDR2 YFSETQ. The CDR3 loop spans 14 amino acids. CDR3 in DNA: TGCGCCAGCAGCTTGGCTACGGCGGGGGAGACCCAGTACTTC. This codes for CASSLATAGETQYF.